The text below deals with one T cell receptor (beta chain). This entry comes from a study of technical replicates of blood from a few donors. The ends were cut back, 0 bases at V and 1 base at J, with 6 bases in the middle. Germline loops: CDR1 SEHNR, CDR2 FQNEAQ (reference sequence). The CDR3 is made up of 15 amino acids. TCRdb keeps only in-frame clones here, not all; method: immunoSEQ multiplex PCR. The repertoire holds about 80,000 clones, with about 96% as singletons. The genes are TRBV7-9 and TRBJ2-2; TRBD2 might be the D (6 bases). The sample taken for sequencing was T cells isolated from PBMCs. The sequence was obtained from a human donor in good health. CDR3 bases: TGTGCCAGCAGCTTAGCGGGAGGGAACACCGGGGAGCTGTTTTTT. Translation gives CASSLAGGNTGELFF.